The text below deals with one TCR beta chain. Profiling relied on immunoSEQ multiplex PCR, and the TCRdb table lists in-frame clones only, not all of them. The table includes 250,000 to 300,000 clones, about 91% detected once. Trimming at V came to 2 bases and at J to 1 base, leaving 2 bases not matched to a gene. Per germline, CDR1 SGHNT and CDR2 YYREEE (reference sequence). The CDR3 has 14 amino acids. The data are from a study of blood T cell repertoires in COVID-19. Study-level background: Material from acute and convalescent COVID-19 was sourced from the United States, Italy and Spain.

Sequencing input: peripheral blood. The origin of this receptor is a woman in her thirties or forties who had recovered from COVID-19. The chain joins TRBV5-4 to TRBJ1-2; 7 bases agree with TRBD1. For the CDR3, the DNA is TGTGCCAGCAGCTTCAGGGGGGATAACTATGGCTACACCTTC. The encoded protein is CASSFRGDNYGYTF. The full variable domain, rest sourced from reference TRBV5-4 and TRBJ1-2, is ETGVTQSPTHLIKTRGQQVTLRCSSQSGHNTVSWYQQALGQGPQFIFQYYREEENGRGNFPPRFSGLQFPNYSSELNVNALELDDSALYLCASSFRGDNYGYTFGSGTRLTVV.